This T cell receptor beta chain emerged from a study of blood T cell repertoires in COVID-19. Germline loops: CDR1 SGHVS, CDR2 FQNEAQ. The CDR3 is made up of 16 amino acids. With V trimmed by 1 base and J by 1 base, 0 bases remained unmatched. The protocol was immunoSEQ multiplex PCR, while the TCRdb copy is restricted to in-frame clones and leaves out a portion. The data contain 150,000 or so clones, around 85% of them seen just once; the ten biggest clones take up 8% to 10%. The genes are TRBV7-8 and TRBJ2-2, with 10 nucleotides matching TRBD2. The sequence was obtained from a man between 60 and 70 years old with acute or convalescent COVID-19. Material: peripheral blood. CDR3 nucleotides: TGTGCCAGCAGCTTAGGGACTAGCGGGAACACCGGGGAGCTGTTTTTT. Translated, it gives CASSLGTSGNTGELFF.